The 8 T cell receptor beta chains below were found in one sample sequenced in a study of blood T cell repertoires in COVID-19. Sequenced by immunoSEQ multiplex PCR; TCRdb stores in-frame clones only, minus some. Here the sample spans some 400,000 clones, over 75% being singletons. The sequenced material came from peripheral blood. These receptors originate from a woman aged 25 to 39 with COVID-19, enrolled during active disease.

As to this clone: Other DNA sequences in the same sample also yield this CDR3. The genes are TRBV27 and TRBJ2-1, with 8 bases matching TRBD2. The trim removed 2 bases at V and 7 bases at J, leaving 4 bases unmatched. CDR3 length equals 14 residues. The germline V gene has CDR1 MNHEY and CDR2 SMNVEV (reference sequence). CDR3 region: CASSLAGGNNEQFF. CDR3 in DNA: TGTGCCAGCAGTTTAGCGGGAGGTAATAATGAGCAGTTCTTC.

V and J are TRBV6-1 and TRBJ2-3; TRBD1 is a possible D gene (5 bases). CDR3 size: 13 residues. The V and J ends lost 3 bases and 5 bases respectively, with 9 bases between them. Germline CDR1 reads MNHNS; CDR2 reads SASEGT. The CDR3, as DNA: TGTGCCAGCAGTGACAGGGTTGTAGATACGCAGTATTTT. This sequence encodes CASSDRVVDTQYF.

V and J are TRBV7-9 and TRBJ2-3; no definite D call. V was shortened by 5 bases and J by 6 bases, with 18 bases between the two germline ends. This CDR3 spans 15 amino acids. The germline V gene encodes CDR1 SEHNR and CDR2 FQNEAQ (reference sequence). CDR3 protein: CASSPSTSLYDTQYF. CDR3 nucleotide sequence: TGTGCCAGCAGCCCGTCGACATCGTTATATGATACGCAGTATTTT.

V usage is TRBV6-5 and J usage is TRBJ2-4; D gene unclear. Per germline, CDR1 MNHEY and CDR2 SVGAGI. There are 13 residues in the CDR3. V shed 5 bases and J shed 2 bases, with 7 bases lying between them. The CDR3 loop is CASSQESKNIQYF. The CDR3 bases are TGTGCCAGCAGTCAGGAATCCAAAAACATTCAGTACTTC.

The chain is built from TRBV4-3 and TRBJ2-7; unclear D gene. This CDR3 region has 15 residues. V was shortened by 2 bases and J by 5 bases, with 16 bases between the two germline ends. CDR1 LGHNA and CDR2 YSLEER come from the germline V gene. CDR3 amino acids: CASSQTGGRSNEQYF. The DNA of the CDR3 is TGCGCCAGCAGCCAAACTGGTGGTCGTTCTAACGAGCAGTACTTC.

The chain employs TRBV30 and TRBJ2-1; 9 bases line up with TRBD2. The V segment lost 0 bases and the J segment 6 bases; nucleotides outside the gene matches: 9. The CDR3 is 16 amino acids. Per the germline V gene, CDR1 is GTSNPN and CDR2 is SVGIG (reference sequence). In nucleotides, the CDR3 is TGTGCCTGGAGTGTAAAGGCGGGAGGGCCGGGCAATGAGCAGTTCTTC. Translating gives CAWSVKAGGPGNEQFF. Full variable domain (remainder filled in from reference TRBV30 and TRBJ2-1): SQTIHQWPATLVQPVGSPLSLECTVEGTSNPNLYWYRQAAGRGLQLLFYSVGIGQISSEVPQNLSASRPQDRQFILSSKKLLLSDSGFYLCAWSVKAGGPGNEQFFGPGTRLTVL.

A remark on this clone: This CDR3 is also generated by other DNA sequences in the sample. The chain links TRBV28 to TRBJ2-7; D is ambiguous. The germline CDR1 and CDR2 sequences are MDHEN and SYDVKM. This CDR3 contains 11 residues. With 4 bases removed from V and 3 bases from J, the gap between germline ends came to 4 bases. CDR3 in DNA: TGTGCCAGCAGTTCCAACTACGAGCAGTACTTC. Translation: CASSSNYEQYF.

This clone showed up just a few times. V usage is TRBV7-2 and J usage is TRBJ2-7; D might be TRBD2 (5 bases). Germline loops: CDR1 SGHTA, CDR2 FQGNSA. CDR3 length: 15 residues. V shed 1 base and J shed 2 bases, with 12 bases lying between them. CDR3 amino acids: CASSLGAVNPYEQYF. In DNA, the CDR3 is TGTGCCAGCAGCTTAGGAGCGGTAAATCCCTACGAGCAGTACTTC.